This T cell receptor beta chain originates from a study of tumor-infiltrating lymphocytes in oesophageal squamous cell carcinoma. There are 14 residues in the CDR3. Trimming cost V 7 bases and J 2 bases; bases outside gene matches: 8. Per germline, CDR1 SGHRS and CDR2 YFSETQ. TCRdb reanalysed the PCR reads using MiXCR and keeps one entry per CDR3 protein. Here the sample spans 23,000 or so distinct CDR3 sequences, about a third being singletons. This clonotype has at least ten counts. The receptor comes from a female donor with esophageal squamous cell carcinoma. The sample comprised esophageal tumor tissue. The chain recombines TRBV5-1 with TRBJ2-7; 8 bases line up with TRBD2. The CDR3 is CASESAGVPYEQYF. The CDR3 DNA is TGCGCCAGCGAGTCAGCGGGAGTTCCCTACGAGCAGTACTTC.